This note documents a single T cell receptor (beta chain) sequence. These data come from a study of T cells in tumors after PD-1 blockade. The CDR3 is made up of 15 amino acids. V was cut by 3 bases and J by 0 bases, with 14 bases left in between. The germline V gene encodes CDR1 DFQATT and CDR2 SNEGSKA (reference sequence). Assay: immunoSEQ multiplex PCR; the TCRdb copy retains only in-frame clones and omits some. The sample has roughly 60,000 clones, around 80% seen once. Material: PBMCs, obtained before anti-PD-1 treatment. The chain uses TRBV20-1 and TRBJ1-1; D is possibly TRBD1 (5 bases). The sequence derives from a human donor with basal cell carcinoma. The CDR3 nucleotides read TGCAGTGCTAGTGAGTCAGGGCCACTGAACACTGAAGCTTTCTTT. Translation: CSASESGPLNTEAFF.